This T cell receptor beta chain stems from a study of T cell changes during pregnancy in multiple sclerosis. The CDR3 contains 14 residues. Germline CDR1 reads SGHVS; CDR2 reads FNYEAQ. The ends were cut back, 5 bases at V and 6 bases at J, with 16 bases in the middle. Libraries were prepared by immunoSEQ multiplex PCR; TCRdb keeps only in-frame clonotypes and omits some of them. The data show tens of thousands of clones, around 90% seen once. The sequences come from CD8+ T cells from peripheral blood mononuclear cells, collected in the third trimester of pregnancy. V is TRBV7-6 and J is TRBJ1-2, with D unclear. This receptor was taken from a female donor with multiple sclerosis, enrolled in a pregnancy study. The CDR3 nucleotides read TGTGCCAGCAGCGCCGAGTTGGGGAGCGATGGCTACACCTTC. It specifies CASSAELGSDGYTF. Full variable domain (rest looked up from reference TRBV7-6 and TRBJ1-2): GAGVSQSPRYKVTKRGQDVALRCDPISGHVSLYWYRQALGQGPEFLTYFNYEAQQDKSGLPNDRFSAERPEGSISTLTIQRTEQRDSAMYRCASSAELGSDGYTFGSGTRLTVV.